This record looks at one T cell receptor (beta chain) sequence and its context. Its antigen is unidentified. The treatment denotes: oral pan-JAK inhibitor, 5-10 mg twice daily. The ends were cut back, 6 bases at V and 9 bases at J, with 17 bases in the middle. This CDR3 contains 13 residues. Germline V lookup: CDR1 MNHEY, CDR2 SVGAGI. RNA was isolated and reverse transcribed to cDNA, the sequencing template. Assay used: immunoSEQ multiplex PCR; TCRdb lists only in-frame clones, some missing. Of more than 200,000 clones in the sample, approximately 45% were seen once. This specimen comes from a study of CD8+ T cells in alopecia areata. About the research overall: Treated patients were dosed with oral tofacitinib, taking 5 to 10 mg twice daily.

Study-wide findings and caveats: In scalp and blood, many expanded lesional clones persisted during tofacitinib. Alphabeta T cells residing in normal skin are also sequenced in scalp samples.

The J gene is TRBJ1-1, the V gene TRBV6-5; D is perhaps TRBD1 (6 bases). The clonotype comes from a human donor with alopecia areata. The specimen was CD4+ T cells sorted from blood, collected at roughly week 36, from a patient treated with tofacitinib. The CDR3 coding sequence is TGTGCCAGCAGCCAAATCGGACAGACGCAAGCTTTCTTT. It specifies CASSQIGQTQAFF.